Reported below is one T cell receptor beta chain. This clonotype was seen a few times. The antigen this receptor binds is unknown. No much larger clone exists at a distance of one base, and base qualities are not known. Sequencing took place on an Illumina HiSeq 1500. In-frame beta chains were kept once TCRdb had trimmed the public reads at Q25 with fastp and called clones with MiXCR. Rows merge per CDR3 protein into single entries with the most common DNA and genes. The sample records 170,000 or so distinct CDR3 sequences, about 17% of which are singletons. The ten most abundant clones make up 25% of the sample. This sample was included in a study of T cell repertoires in cytomegalovirus infection (dated by TCRdb to between 2018 and 2021). Broadly, across the study: The HLA type of each donor mattered for the analysis, because public TCR beta signatures pointed to carriage of CMV infection along with the matching HLA type. Broad study findings and their caveats: The ex vivo response was dominated by HLA-C-restricted CMV-specific TCR beta clonotypes, which also provided the single most frequent clonotype in two of eight donors. In both this cohort and an independent cohort of a few hundred donors, the cumulative frequency of public TCR beta family members distinguished carriers of CMV infection plus the relevant HLA type.

The sequenced material came from CD8+ T cells from PBMCs. This sequence was found in a human donor in good health (CMV status not recorded). Some clones in this sample may be carry-over from other donors' samples.

The DNA reads TGTGCCAGCAGTTTTTCCTTAACTAATGAAAAACTGTTTTTT. This codes for CASSFSLTNEKLFF. In this chain, TRBV12-3 or TRBV12-4 is recombined with TRBJ1-4, with the D gene not clear enough to name. V is shortened by 3 bases, J by 1 base, and the region joining them spans 6 bases. Reading from cysteine to phenylalanine, the CDR3 counts 14 amino acids. Only the CDR3 part of the read is kept: 42 bases, read in frame from the first base.